Each of the 8 T cell receptor beta chains below was sequenced from the same sample in a study of shared clonotypes between healthy human individuals. Produced via immunoSEQ multiplex PCR; TCRdb's table is partial and in-frame only. The sample yields about 750,000 clones, 90% to 95% seen once. Naive CD8 populations comprised CD45RO-negative cells positively selected for CCR7, excluding terminally differentiated effector memory CD45RA+ cells. Sequenced input: naive CD8+ T cells sorted from blood. The receptors stem from a man aged 30-40 years in good health.

This clone has a handful of counts. This chain links TRBV7-9 with TRBJ1-5; D remains ambiguous. The CDR3 length is 13 residues. Germline CDR1 reads SEHNR; CDR2 reads FQNEAQ (reference sequence). V was trimmed by 4 bases and J by 4 bases, leaving 8 bases between them. CDR3: CASSYSENQPQHF. The DNA for the CDR3 is TGTGCCAGCAGCTATTCGGAGAATCAGCCCCAGCATTTT. Based on the CDR3 plus reference TRBV7-9 and TRBJ1-5, the full variable domain is DTGVSQNPRHKITKRGQNVTFRCDPISEHNRLYWYRQTLGQGPEFLTYFQNEAQLEKSRLLSDRFSAERPKGSFSTLEIQRTEQGDSAMYLCASSYSENQPQHFGDGTRLSIL.

The gene calls are TRBV25-1 and TRBJ1-1, with 8 bases aligning to TRBD1. The CDR3 is 13 residues long. In germline, CDR1 is MGHDK, CDR2 SYGVNS. J gave up 4 bases and V 6 bases, and 4 bases lay outside the gene matches. CDR3 sequence: CASRPDRGTEAFF. The CDR3 bases are TGTGCCAGCAGGCCCGACAGGGGCACTGAAGCTTTCTTT.

The chain has TRBV27 and TRBJ2-2; TRBD2 agrees at 12 bases. This CDR3 contains 17 residues. V gave up 2 bases and J gave up 7 bases; unmatched junction bases: 8. Germline V gene data show CDR1 as MNHEY and CDR2 as SMNVEV (reference sequence). CDR3 in amino acids: CASSLLGLAGSDGELFF. The CDR3 DNA reads as TGTGCCAGCAGTTTACTAGGACTAGCGGGATCGGACGGGGAGCTGTTTTTT.

CDR3 in DNA: TGTGCCAGCAGCCGAGACAGGTACTACGAGCAGTACTTC. It is translated as CASSRDRYYEQYF. V gene TRBV5-4 combines with J gene TRBJ2-7; D is perhaps TRBD1 (6 bases). This CDR3 comprises 13 residues. The germline V gene encodes CDR1 SGHNT and CDR2 YYREEE (reference sequence). Trimming removed 4 bases at V and 3 bases at J, with 11 bases between.

V gene TRBV28 combines with J gene TRBJ2-1; 14 nucleotides align to TRBD2. CDR1 and CDR2 from the germline V gene are MDHEN and SYDVKM. The CDR3 contains 16 residues. The J segment lost 5 bases and the V segment lost 6 bases, leaving 6 bases of the junction unmatched. CDR3: CASSLGLAGADNEQFF. The CDR3 DNA follows: TGTGCCAGCAGCCTGGGACTAGCGGGAGCGGACAATGAGCAGTTCTTC.

The chain links TRBV10-1 to TRBJ1-1; no reliable D call. Germline V gives CDR1 WNHNN, CDR2 SYGVQD (reference sequence). The CDR3 is made up of 17 amino acids. V gave up 6 bases and J gave up 1 base, with 21 bases separating them. In DNA, the CDR3 is TGCGCCAGCAGGGCCGGTGGGGTCGGGGATCCGAACACTGAAGCTTTCTTT. Amino acid sequence: CASRAGGVGDPNTEAFF.

V and J are TRBV11-2 and TRBJ2-1, with 7 bases that match TRBD2. With 4 bases clipped from V and 4 bases from J, the junction kept 7 bases outside the gene matches. CDR1 is SGHAT, CDR2 FQNNGV, per germline. There are 15 residues in the CDR3. The DNA for the CDR3 is TGTGCCAGCAGCTCTGGACTAGAGAGATACAATGAGCAGTTCTTC. Amino acids: CASSSGLERYNEQFF.

This CDR3 reads CATRTTNEQFF. In nucleotides, the CDR3 is TGTGCCACCCGGACCACTAATGAGCAGTTCTTC. J is TRBJ2-1 and V is TRBV19; D unclear. The CDR3 runs to 11 residues. V was clipped by 10 bases and J by 7 bases, with 11 bases between them. Germline V gene data show CDR1 as LNHDA and CDR2 as SQIVND (reference sequence).